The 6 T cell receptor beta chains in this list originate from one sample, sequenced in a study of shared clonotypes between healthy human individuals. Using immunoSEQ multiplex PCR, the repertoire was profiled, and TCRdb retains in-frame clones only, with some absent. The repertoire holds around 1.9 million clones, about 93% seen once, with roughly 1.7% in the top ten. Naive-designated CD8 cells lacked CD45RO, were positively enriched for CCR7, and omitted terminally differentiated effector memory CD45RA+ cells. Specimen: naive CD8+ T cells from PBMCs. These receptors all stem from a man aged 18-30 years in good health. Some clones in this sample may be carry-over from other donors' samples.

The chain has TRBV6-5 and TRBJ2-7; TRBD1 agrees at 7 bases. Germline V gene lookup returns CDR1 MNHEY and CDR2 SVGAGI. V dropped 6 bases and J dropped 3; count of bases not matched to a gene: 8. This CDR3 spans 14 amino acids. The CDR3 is CASRSRDRNYEQYF. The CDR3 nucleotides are TGTGCCAGCAGATCCCGGGACAGAAACTACGAGCAGTACTTC.

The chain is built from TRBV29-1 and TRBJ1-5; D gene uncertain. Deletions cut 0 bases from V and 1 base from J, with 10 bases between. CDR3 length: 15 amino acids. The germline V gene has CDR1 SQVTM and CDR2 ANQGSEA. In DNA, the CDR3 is TGCAGCGTTGAAGATGGGTCGGACAGCAATCAGCCCCAGCATTTT. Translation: CSVEDGSDSNQPQHF.

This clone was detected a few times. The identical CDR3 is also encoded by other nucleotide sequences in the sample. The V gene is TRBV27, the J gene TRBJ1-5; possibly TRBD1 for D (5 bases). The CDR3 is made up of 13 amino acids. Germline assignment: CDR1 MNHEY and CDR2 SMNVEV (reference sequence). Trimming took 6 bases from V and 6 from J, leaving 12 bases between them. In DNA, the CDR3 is TGTGCCAGCAGCCTAGGGGTTCGTCAGCCCCAGCATTTT. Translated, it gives CASSLGVRQPQHF.

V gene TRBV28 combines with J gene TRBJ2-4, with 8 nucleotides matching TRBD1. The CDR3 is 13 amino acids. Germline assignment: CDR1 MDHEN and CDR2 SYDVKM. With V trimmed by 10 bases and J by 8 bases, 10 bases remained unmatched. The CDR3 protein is CATGRQGRDIQYF. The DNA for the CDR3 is TGTGCCACCGGCCGACAGGGGCGGGACATTCAGTACTTC.

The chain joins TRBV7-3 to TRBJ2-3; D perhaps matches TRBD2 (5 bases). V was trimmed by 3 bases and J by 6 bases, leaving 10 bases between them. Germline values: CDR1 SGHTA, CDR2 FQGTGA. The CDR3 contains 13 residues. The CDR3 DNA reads TGTGCCAGCAGCTTGGAGGCTGTGGATACGCAGTATTTT. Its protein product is CASSLEAVDTQYF. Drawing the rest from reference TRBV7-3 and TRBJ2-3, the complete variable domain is GAGVSQTPSNKVTEKGKYVELRCDPISGHTALYWYRQSLGQGPEFLIYFQGTGAADDSGLPNDRFFAVRPEGSVSTLKIQRTERGDSAVYLCASSLEAVDTQYFGPGTRLTVL.

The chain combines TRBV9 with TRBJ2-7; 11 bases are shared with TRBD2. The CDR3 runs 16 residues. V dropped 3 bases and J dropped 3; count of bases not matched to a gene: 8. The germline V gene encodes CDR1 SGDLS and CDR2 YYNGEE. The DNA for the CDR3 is TGTGCCAGCAGCGCTGACCCTGGGACTAGCGGCTACGAGCAGTACTTC. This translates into CASSADPGTSGYEQYF.